The source of this T cell receptor (beta chain) is a study of regulatory T cells in long-lasting Graves disease. Arm-PCR of CDR3 regions and iRepertoire HTBI primers were used to build TCR beta libraries. TCRdb analysed the multiplex PCR reads with MiXCR anew, one entry per CDR3 protein. The data contain about 420,000 distinct CDR3 sequences, 16% of them singletons. The CDR3 covers 12 residues. The V end lost 4 bases, the J end lost 6 bases, and 9 bases lay between the germline ends. CDR1 and CDR2 from the germline V gene are SGHRS and YFSETQ. This sample's time point: newly diagnosed GD, antithyroid drugs for less than 3 months. Generation of the TCR library employed RNA extracted from PBMCs. This clonotype was picked up many times. Its specificity is unknown. Regarding the study as a whole: TCR diversity was lower in persistent Graves' patients (versus newly diagnosed ones).

These same records also appear under a second study, on T cells in Graves' hyperthyroidism and ophthalmopathy. Per that paper: Most thyroid clonotypes expanded above 0.001 were also detected in blood.

The source of this sequence is a woman younger than 35 with Graves disease. Source: peripheral blood mononuclear cells (PBMCs), taken at new diagnosis, from a patient treated with antithyroid drugs. This chain connects TRBV5-1 to TRBJ2-3; D is uncertain. The CDR3 DNA is TGCGCCAGCAGCCGACCCGATGATACGCAGTATTTT. It translates to CASSRPDDTQYF.